Below, 12 T cell receptor beta chains from the same sample are listed, as sequenced in a study of blood T cell repertoires in COVID-19. The method was immunoSEQ multiplex PCR; TCRdb's version includes in-frame clones alone and lacks a portion of them. The repertoire consists of 220,000 or so clones, with around 89% occurring once and the leading ten covering more than 13%. Sequenced: PBMCs or T cells enriched from blood (not recorded which). The source is a man aged 30-40 years who had been exposed to COVID-19.

J is TRBJ1-2 and V is TRBV25-1, with 10 positions matching TRBD1. The junction had 13 bases not matched to a gene; V was cut back by 2 bases and J by 7 bases. In germline, CDR1 is MGHDK, CDR2 SYGVNS. There are 17 residues in the CDR3. The CDR3 region has the DNA TGTGCCAGCAGTGAACCACGTCCGGGACAGGGGACCCTTGGCTACACCTTC. Translating it yields CASSEPRPGQGTLGYTF.

This clone was found once. The V gene is TRBV5-1, the J gene TRBJ2-3; TRBD2 matches 7 bases. J gave up 2 bases and V 0 bases, and 3 bases lay outside the gene matches. Per the germline V gene, CDR1 is SGHRS and CDR2 is YFSETQ. The CDR3 is made up of 15 amino acids. In nucleotides, the CDR3 is TGCGCCAGCAGCTTGGGGCGGGGGACCACAGATACGCAGTATTTT. It encodes CASSLGRGTTDTQYF. Supplemented by reference TRBV5-1 and TRBJ2-3, the full variable domain reads KAGVTQTPRYLIKTRGQQVTLSCSPISGHRSVSWYQQTPGQGLQFLFEYFSETQRNKGNFPGRFSGRQFSNSRSEMNVSTLELGDSALYLCASSLGRGTTDTQYFGPGTRLTVL.

This sequence joins TRBV30 and TRBJ1-5, with D maybe TRBD1 (5 bases). V was pared by 5 bases and J by 4 bases, with 12 bases between. CDR1 and CDR2 from the germline V gene are GTSNPN and SVGIG (reference sequence). The CDR3 runs 13 residues. In DNA, the CDR3 is TGTGCCTGGGGCCCGGGGGGTAATCAGCCCCAGCATTTT. It is translated as CAWGPGGNQPQHF. Combining the CDR3 with reference TRBV30 and TRBJ1-5 gives the whole variable domain SQTIHQWPATLVQPVGSPLSLECTVEGTSNPNLYWYRQAAGRGLQLLFYSVGIGQISSEVPQNLSASRPQDRQFILSSKKLLLSDSGFYLCAWGPGGNQPQHFGDGTRLSIL.

The chain is built from TRBV4-1 and TRBJ1-3, with D perhaps TRBD1 (5 bases). The CDR3 covers 15 residues. The germline V gene has CDR1 MGHRA and CDR2 YSYEKL. V was clipped by 2 bases and J by 2 bases, with 10 bases between them. The CDR3 region has the DNA TGCGCCAGCAGCCAAATCGCAGGGACTGGAAACACCATATATTTT. It codes for CASSQIAGTGNTIYF.

In its sample, this clone was seen many times. CDR3 DNA sequence: TGTGCCAGCAGCCAACAACTTTCTAGCGCCGGGGAGCAGTACTTC. This gives the protein CASSQQLSSAGEQYF. The chain has TRBV3-1 (or the pseudogene TRBV3-2) and TRBJ2-7; D may be TRBD2 (6 bases). Germline-derived CDR1 and CDR2 are LGHDT and YNNKEL (reference sequence). Trimming shortened V by 2 bases and J by 7 bases, and 18 bases separated the two germline ends. This CDR3 spans 15 amino acids.

This chain links TRBV11-2 with TRBJ1-2; D gene uncertain. This CDR3 region has 11 residues. In germline, CDR1 is SGHAT, CDR2 FQNNGV. Trimming stripped 5 bases from V and 7 bases from J, with 8 bases between. The CDR3 coding sequence is TGTGCCAGCAGCCCACACGTTGGCTACACCTTC. Protein: CASSPHVGYTF.

The chain recombines TRBV5-8 with TRBJ2-2, with TRBD1 matching over 9 bases. Germline values: CDR1 SGHTS, CDR2 YDEGEE. This CDR3 comprises 16 residues. Unmatched junction bases numbered 11, after V lost 4 bases and J lost 7 bases. Here the CDR3 DNA reads TGTGCCAGCAGCAAACCCTGGGACAGGGCGGACGGGGAGCTGTTTTTT. Its translation is CASSKPWDRADGELFF. Looking up the rest from reference TRBV5-8 and TRBJ2-2 gives the full variable domain: EAGVTQSPTHLIKTRGQQATLRCSPISGHTSVYWYQQALGLGLQFLLWYDEGEERNRGNFPPRFSGRQFPNYSSELNVNALELEDSALYLCASSKPWDRADGELFFGEGSRLTVL.

The J gene is TRBJ1-3, the V gene TRBV5-1, with TRBD1 matching over 9 bases. CDR3 length: 15 residues. The J segment lost 4 bases and the V segment lost 6 bases, leaving 8 bases of the junction unmatched. Germline CDR1 reads SGHRS; CDR2 reads YFSETQ. CDR3 sequence reads: CASTRTGDPGNTIYF. The CDR3 region has the DNA TGCGCCAGCACCCGGACAGGGGATCCCGGAAACACCATATATTTT.

The chain employs TRBV5-8 and TRBJ1-5; D is perhaps TRBD1 (6 bases). V lost 2 bases to trimming and J lost 9 bases, with 15 bases between them. This CDR3 comprises 14 residues. Germline-derived CDR1 and CDR2 are SGHTS and YDEGEE. Here the CDR3 reads CASSFRGARRPQHF. The CDR3 coding sequence is TGTGCCAGCAGCTTCCGGGGGGCAAGGAGGCCCCAGCATTTT.

This chain joins TRBV6-5 and TRBJ1-2; 8 positions match TRBD1. Unmatched junction bases numbered 8, after V lost 0 bases and J lost 8 bases. This CDR3 contains 15 residues. The germline gives CDR1 MNHEY, CDR2 SVGAGI. CDR3 sequence: CASSYSGRGLRGYTF. As DNA, the CDR3 is TGTGCCAGCAGTTACTCGGGCAGGGGGCTTCGGGGCTACACCTTC.

Only one count was recorded for this clone. This chain connects TRBV6-5 to TRBJ2-6; D gene ambiguous. CDR3 size: 15 residues. Trimming stripped 7 bases from V and 0 bases from J, with 10 bases between. Per the germline V gene, CDR1 is MNHEY and CDR2 is SVGAGI. The CDR3 loop is CASTRESSGANVLTF. In DNA form, the CDR3 reads TGTGCCAGCACCCGAGAAAGCTCTGGGGCCAACGTCCTGACTTTC.

In this sample, this clone turned up once. In nucleotides, the CDR3 is TGTGCCAGCAGTGTAGACCCAATTGACATGAACACTGAAGCTTTCTTT. It is translated as CASSVDPIDMNTEAFF. The J gene is TRBJ1-1, the V gene TRBV2; D is unresolved. V lost 4 bases and J 0 bases, leaving 15 bases between the germline ends. The germline V gene encodes CDR1 SNHLY and CDR2 FYNNEI. This CDR3 has 16 residues.